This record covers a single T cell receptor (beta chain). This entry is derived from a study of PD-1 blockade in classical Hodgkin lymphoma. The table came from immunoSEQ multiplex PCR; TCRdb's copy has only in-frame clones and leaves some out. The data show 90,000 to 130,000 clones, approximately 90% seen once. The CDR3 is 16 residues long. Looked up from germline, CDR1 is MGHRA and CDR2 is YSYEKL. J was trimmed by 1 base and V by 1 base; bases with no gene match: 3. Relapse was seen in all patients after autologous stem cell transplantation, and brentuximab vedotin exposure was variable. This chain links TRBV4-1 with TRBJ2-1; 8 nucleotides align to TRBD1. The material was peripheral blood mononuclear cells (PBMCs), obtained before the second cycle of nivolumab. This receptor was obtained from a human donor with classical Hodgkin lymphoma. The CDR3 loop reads CASSQVRDRSYNEQFF. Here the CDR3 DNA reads TGCGCCAGCAGCCAAGTTCGGGACAGGTCCTACAATGAGCAGTTCTTC.